These 6 T cell receptor gamma chains were all obtained from the same sample, sequenced in a study of intestinal T cells in coeliac disease. TRG repertoires were amplified with LymphoTrack primers from 150 to 250 ng of biopsy DNA. TCRdb re-called clones from the multiplex PCR reads using CATT. Here the sample spans around 470 gamma-chain clones, roughly 45% being singletons. For each case, the template was genomic DNA from ten roughly 5-µm formalin-fixed paraffin-embedded scrolls. Sample: a duodenal biopsy. The receptors were gathered from a human donor who served as a control with a normal duodenal biopsy, not a healthy volunteer.

Comments on this clone: At one end, the junction sequence differs from germline, possibly due to a read error. Other DNA sequences in the same sample also yield this CDR3. The rearrangement links TRGV8 to TRGJP2. The CDR3 totals 14 residues. Germline assignment: CDR1 VENAVY and CDR2 YDSYNSRV. The CDR3 is CATWDSLSDWIKTF. In nucleotides, the CDR3 is TGTGCCACCTGGGATAGCTTGAGTGATTGGATCAAGACGTTC.

This clone was seen more than once but under ten times. This chain joins TRGV2 and TRGJP2. The CDR3 runs 15 residues. The ends lost 0 bases at V and 4 bases at J; junction bases unmatched: 5. CDR1 EGSNGY and CDR2 YDSYNSKV come from the germline V gene. The CDR3 sequence is CATWDGRVSDWIKTF. The CDR3 coding sequence is TGTGCCACCTGGGACGGGCGGGTTAGTGATTGGATCAAGACGTTT.

About this clone itself: This likely reflects a read error, since a far larger clone is one base away. Other DNA sequences from this sample encode an identical CDR3 as well. The chain employs TRGV10 and TRGJP1. TRGV10 is reported as an ORF; its role is uncertain. The CDR3 extends over 13 amino acids. CDR3 DNA sequence: TGCGCTGCGTGGGATTCGACGGGGTGGTTCAAGATATTT. Amino acids: CAAWDSTGWFKIF.

This clone showed up just a few times. TCRdb's protein, taken from a much larger clone, differs from this DNA's translation at residue 9, likely owing to a read error; the protein displayed comes from the DNA. CDR3: CATWDVNYCKKLF. As DNA, the CDR3 is TGTGCCACCTGGGATGTGAATTATTGTAAGAAACTCTTT. The chain has TRGV8 and TRGJ1 or TRGJ2. The germline CDR1 and CDR2 sequences are VENAVY and YDSYNSRV. This CDR3 contains 13 residues.

In regard to this clone: The translation of this DNA and the TCRdb protein of a much larger clone differ at residue 3, probably owing to a read error; the protein shown here is translated from the DNA. This rearrangement joins TRGV8 to TRGJP1. The CDR3 runs 9 residues. Germline lookup yields CDR1 VENAVY and CDR2 YDSYNSRV. The CDR3 sequence: CATGWFKIF. The CDR3 nucleotides are TGTGCCACCGGTTGGTTCAAGATATTT.

CDR3 protein: CACVSSRELF. The DNA of the CDR3 is TGTGCCTGCGTGAGTAGCAGAGAACTCTTT. The gene calls are TRGV11 and TRGJ1 or TRGJ2. TRGV11 is an ORF for which the function is uncertain. CDR3 length: 10 residues. Trimming took 12 bases from V and 14 from J; bases not matched to a gene: 13.